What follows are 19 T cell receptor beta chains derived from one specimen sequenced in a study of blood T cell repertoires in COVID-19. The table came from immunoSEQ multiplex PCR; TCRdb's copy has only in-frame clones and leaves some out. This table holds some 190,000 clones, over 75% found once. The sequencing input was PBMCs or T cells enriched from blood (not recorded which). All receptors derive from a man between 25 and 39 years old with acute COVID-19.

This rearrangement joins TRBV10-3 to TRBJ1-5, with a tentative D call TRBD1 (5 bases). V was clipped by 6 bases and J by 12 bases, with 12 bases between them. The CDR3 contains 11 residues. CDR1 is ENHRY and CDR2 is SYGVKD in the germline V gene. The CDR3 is CAISGGWVQHF. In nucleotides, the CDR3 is TGTGCCATCAGCGGGGGGTGGGTCCAGCATTTT.

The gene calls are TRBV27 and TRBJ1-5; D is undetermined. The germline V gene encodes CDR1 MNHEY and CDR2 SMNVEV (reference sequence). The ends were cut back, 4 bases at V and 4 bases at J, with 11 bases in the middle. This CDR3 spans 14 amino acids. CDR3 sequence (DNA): TGTGCCAGCAGTTCCAAGACGGGTAATCAGCCCCAGCATTTT. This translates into CASSSKTGNQPQHF.

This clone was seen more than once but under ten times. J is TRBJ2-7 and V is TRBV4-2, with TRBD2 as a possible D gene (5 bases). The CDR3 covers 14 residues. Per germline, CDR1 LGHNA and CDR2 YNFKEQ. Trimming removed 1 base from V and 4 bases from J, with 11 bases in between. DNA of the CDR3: TGTGCCAGCAGCCAAGTCAGCCGGGGTTACGAGCAGTACTTC. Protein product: CASSQVSRGYEQYF.

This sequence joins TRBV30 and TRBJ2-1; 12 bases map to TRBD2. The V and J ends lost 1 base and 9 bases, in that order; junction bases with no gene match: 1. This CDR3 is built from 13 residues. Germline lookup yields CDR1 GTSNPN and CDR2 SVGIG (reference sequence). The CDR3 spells CAWSGLAGVEQFF. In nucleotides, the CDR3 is TGTGCCTGGAGTGGACTAGCGGGGGTTGAGCAGTTCTTC.

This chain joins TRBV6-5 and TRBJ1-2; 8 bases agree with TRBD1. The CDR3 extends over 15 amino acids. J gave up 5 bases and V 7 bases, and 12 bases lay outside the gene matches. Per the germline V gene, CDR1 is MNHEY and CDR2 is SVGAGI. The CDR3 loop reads CASIPGGRQGYGYTF. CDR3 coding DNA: TGTGCCAGCATCCCGGGAGGTCGACAGGGGTATGGCTACACCTTC.

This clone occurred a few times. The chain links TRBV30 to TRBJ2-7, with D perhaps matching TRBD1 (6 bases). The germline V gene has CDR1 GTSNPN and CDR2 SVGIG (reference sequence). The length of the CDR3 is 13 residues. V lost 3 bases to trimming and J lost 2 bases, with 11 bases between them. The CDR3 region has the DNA TGTGCCTGGAGGTTGACAGGTACCTACGAGCAGTACTTC. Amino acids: CAWRLTGTYEQYF. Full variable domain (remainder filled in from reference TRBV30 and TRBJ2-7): SQTIHQWPATLVQPVGSPLSLECTVEGTSNPNLYWYRQAAGRGLQLLFYSVGIGQISSEVPQNLSASRPQDRQFILSSKKLLLSDSGFYLCAWRLTGTYEQYFGPGTRLTVT.

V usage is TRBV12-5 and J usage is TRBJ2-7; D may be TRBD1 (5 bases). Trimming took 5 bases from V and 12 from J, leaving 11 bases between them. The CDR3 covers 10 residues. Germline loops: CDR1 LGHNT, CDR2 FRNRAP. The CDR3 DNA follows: TGTGCTAGTGGTCCCTCAGGGATGTACTTC. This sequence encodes CASGPSGMYF.

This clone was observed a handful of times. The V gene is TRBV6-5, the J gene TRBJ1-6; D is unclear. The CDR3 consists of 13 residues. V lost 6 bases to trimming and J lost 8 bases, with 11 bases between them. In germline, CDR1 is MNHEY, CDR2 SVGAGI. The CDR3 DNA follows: TGTGCCAGCAGGAAACATGGTGATTCACCCCTCCACTTT. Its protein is CASRKHGDSPLHF.

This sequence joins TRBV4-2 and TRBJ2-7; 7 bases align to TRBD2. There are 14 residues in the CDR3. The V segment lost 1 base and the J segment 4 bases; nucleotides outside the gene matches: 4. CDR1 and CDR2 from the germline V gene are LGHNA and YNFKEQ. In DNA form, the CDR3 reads TGTGCCAGCAGCCAAGGAATTAGCGGGTACGAGCAGTACTTC. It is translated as CASSQGISGYEQYF.

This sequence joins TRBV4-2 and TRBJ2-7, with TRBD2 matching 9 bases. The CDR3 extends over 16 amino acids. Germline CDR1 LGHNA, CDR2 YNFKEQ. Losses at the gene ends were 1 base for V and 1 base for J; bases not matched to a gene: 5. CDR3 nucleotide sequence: TGTGCCAGCAGCCAAGTTACGCTAGCGGGGTCCTACGAGCAGTACTTC. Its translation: CASSQVTLAGSYEQYF.

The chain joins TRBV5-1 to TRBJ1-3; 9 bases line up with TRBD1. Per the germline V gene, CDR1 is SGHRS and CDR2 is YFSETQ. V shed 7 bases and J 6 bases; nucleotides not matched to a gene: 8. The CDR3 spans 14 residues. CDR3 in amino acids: CASAKDRGENTIYF. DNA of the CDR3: TGCGCCAGCGCCAAGGACAGGGGCGAAAACACCATATATTTT.

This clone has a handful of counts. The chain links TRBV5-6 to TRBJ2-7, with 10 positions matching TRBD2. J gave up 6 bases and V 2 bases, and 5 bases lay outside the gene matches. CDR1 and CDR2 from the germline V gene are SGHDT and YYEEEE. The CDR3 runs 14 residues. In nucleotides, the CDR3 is TGTGCCAGCAGCTTAACGGGACTAGCGAGCGAGCAGTACTTC. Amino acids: CASSLTGLASEQYF.

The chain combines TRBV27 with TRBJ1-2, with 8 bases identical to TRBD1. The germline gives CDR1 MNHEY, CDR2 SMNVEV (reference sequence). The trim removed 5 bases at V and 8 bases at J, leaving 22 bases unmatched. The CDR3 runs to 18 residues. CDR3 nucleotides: TGTGCCAGCAGTCCGTCCCCGGGACAGGTCACAGTCGGAAGCGGCTACACCTTC. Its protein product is CASSPSPGQVTVGSGYTF.

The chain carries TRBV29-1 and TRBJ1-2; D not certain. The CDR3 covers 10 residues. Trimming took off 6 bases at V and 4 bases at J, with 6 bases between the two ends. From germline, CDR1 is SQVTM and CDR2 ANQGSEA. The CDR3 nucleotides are TGCAGCGTGGCCTTCTATGGCTACACCTTC. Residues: CSVAFYGYTF.

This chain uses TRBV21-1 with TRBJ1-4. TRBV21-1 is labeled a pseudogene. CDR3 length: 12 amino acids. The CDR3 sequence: CASRRLDEKLFF. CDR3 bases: TGTGCCAGCAGGAGACTTGATGAAAAACTGTTTTTT.

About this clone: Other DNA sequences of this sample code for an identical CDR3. DNA for the CDR3: TGTGCCAGTAGTGTTGGGACAACGAACACTGAAGCTTTCTTT. Translated, it gives CASSVGTTNTEAFF. V usage is TRBV19 and J usage is TRBJ1-1; D possibly corresponds to TRBD1 (6 bases). This CDR3 spans 14 amino acids. Germline V lookup: CDR1 LNHDA, CDR2 SQIVND (reference sequence). Trimming left V 5 bases short and J 1 base short, with 11 bases between.

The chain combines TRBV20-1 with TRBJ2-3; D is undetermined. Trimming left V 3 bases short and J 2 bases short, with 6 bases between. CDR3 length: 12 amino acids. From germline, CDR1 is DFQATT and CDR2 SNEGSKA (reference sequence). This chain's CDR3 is CSASDNTDTQYF. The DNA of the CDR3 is TGCAGTGCTAGTGACAACACAGATACGCAGTATTTT.

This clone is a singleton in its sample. The CDR3 bases are TGTGCCAGCAGCTTCTTCACAGGGGCTGGGGCCAACGTCCTGACTTTC. This sequence encodes CASSFFTGAGANVLTF. V is TRBV3-1 (or the pseudogene TRBV3-2) and J is TRBJ2-6; 7 bases are a match to TRBD1. Per the germline V gene, CDR1 is LGHDT and CDR2 is YNNKEL (reference sequence). Trimming at V came to 5 bases and at J to 2 bases, leaving 6 bases not matched to a gene. The length of the CDR3 is 16 residues.

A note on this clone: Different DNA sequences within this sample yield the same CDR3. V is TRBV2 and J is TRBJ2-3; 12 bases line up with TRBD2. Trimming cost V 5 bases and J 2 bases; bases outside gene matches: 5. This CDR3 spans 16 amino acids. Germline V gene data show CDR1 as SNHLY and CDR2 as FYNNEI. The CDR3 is CASSLAGGSSTDTQYF. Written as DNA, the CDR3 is TGTGCCAGCAGTCTAGCGGGGGGGTCATCCACAGATACGCAGTATTTT.